This entry lists 29 T cell receptor beta chains sequenced from one sample in a study of blood T cell repertoires in COVID-19. Method: immunoSEQ multiplex PCR; TCRdb's copy keeps in-frame clones and lacks some. This table holds roughly 120,000 clones, 86% found once. Sequences were obtained from peripheral blood. The receptors here all came from a human donor in a cohort sampled during active COVID-19.

The V gene is TRBV5-1, the J gene TRBJ2-3, with 8 bases matching TRBD2. The CDR3 sequence is 19 residues long. The V gene end was trimmed by 5 bases and the J gene end by 2 bases; junction bases not matched to a gene: 19. CDR1 and CDR2 (germline): SGHRS, YFSETQ. The CDR3, as DNA: TGCGCCAGCAGTTCTAAGTCCTACGCCGGGACTAGATCCACAGATACGCAGTATTTT. It encodes CASSSKSYAGTRSTDTQYF.

The chain is built from TRBV5-6 and TRBJ2-7; D gene unclear. Trimming pared 0 bases from V and 4 bases from J, leaving 5 bases between. CDR3 length: 12 amino acids. Germline V gene lookup returns CDR1 SGHDT and CDR2 YYEEEE. CDR3 DNA sequence: TGTGCCAGCAGCTTGGTGAGTTACGAGCAGTACTTC. Translated, it gives CASSLVSYEQYF.

V usage is TRBV9 and J usage is TRBJ2-1, with TRBD1 as a possible D gene (6 bases). The V gene lost 4 bases and the J gene lost 7 bases, with 15 bases spanning the gap. Germline loops: CDR1 SGDLS, CDR2 YYNGEE. This CDR3 comprises 14 residues. The CDR3 DNA reads as TGTGCCAGCAGCCCACAGTACAGGGTTAATGAGCAGTTCTTC. This sequence encodes CASSPQYRVNEQFF.

The chain uses TRBV24-1 and TRBJ2-1; no clear D. Trimming cost V 3 bases and J 10 bases, with 12 bases left between them. The V gene's germline CDR1 is KGHDR and CDR2 SFDVKD. The CDR3 loop spans 13 amino acids. This chain's CDR3 is CATSDQLTREQFF. The CDR3 DNA follows: TGTGCCACCAGTGATCAACTGACACGGGAGCAGTTCTTC.

The rearrangement links TRBV28 to TRBJ2-2; 11 bases are a match to TRBD1. From germline, CDR1 is MDHEN and CDR2 SYDVKM. The CDR3 has 19 amino acids. V lost 2 bases and J lost 2; bases outside the gene matches: 10. The CDR3 spells CASSLPIRTGGVNTGELFF. CDR3 nucleotides: TGTGCCAGCAGTTTACCTATACGGACAGGGGGCGTCAACACCGGGGAGCTGTTTTTT. The full variable domain, in which reference TRBV28 and TRBJ2-2 provide the parts outside the CDR3, is DVKVTQSSRYLVKRTGEKVFLECVQDMDHENMFWYRQDPGLGLRLIYFSYDVKMKEKGDIPEGYSVSREKKERFSLILESASTNQTSMYLCASSLPIRTGGVNTGELFFGEGSRLTVL.

The gene calls are TRBV9 and TRBJ2-1; 8 bases map to TRBD2. V was clipped by 3 bases and J by 7 bases; unmatched bases: 9. The germline V gene has CDR1 SGDLS and CDR2 YYNGEE. The CDR3 runs 15 residues. CDR3 protein: CASSEQTSAGNEQFF. The DNA for the CDR3 is TGTGCCAGCAGCGAACAGACTAGCGCTGGGAATGAGCAGTTCTTC.

This clone was counted a few times. The V gene is TRBV27, the J gene TRBJ2-7; 7 bases fit TRBD2. Germline V gene data show CDR1 as MNHEY and CDR2 as SMNVEV (reference sequence). Losses at the gene ends were 5 bases for V and 3 bases for J; bases not matched to a gene: 10. This CDR3 spans 15 amino acids. The CDR3: CASSGRWGGSYEQYF. Written as DNA, the CDR3 is TGTGCCAGCAGTGGGCGGTGGGGCGGGAGCTACGAGCAGTACTTC.

As regards this clone: Other DNA sequences in this sample translate to the same CDR3. This chain connects TRBV9 to TRBJ2-1; the D gene is possibly TRBD2 (6 bases). This CDR3 region has 15 residues. The V end was cut by 0 bases, the J end by 3 bases, with 10 bases between. Germline values: CDR1 SGDLS, CDR2 YYNGEE. The CDR3 loop is CASSVAGGIYNEQFF. The CDR3 coding sequence is TGTGCCAGCAGCGTAGCGGGCGGGATCTACAATGAGCAGTTCTTC. Based on the CDR3 plus reference TRBV9 and TRBJ2-1, the full variable domain is DSGVTQTPKHLITATGQRVTLRCSPRSGDLSVYWYQQSLDQGLQFLIQYYNGEERAKGNILERFSAQQFPDLHSELNLSSLELGDSALYFCASSVAGGIYNEQFFGPGTRLTVL.

Only a few counts were recorded for this clone. The chain combines TRBV5-5 with TRBJ1-3, with 7 bases that match TRBD1. V shed 5 bases and J 7 bases; nucleotides not matched to a gene: 9. This CDR3 comprises 14 residues. Germline V gene lookup returns CDR1 SGHKS and CDR2 YYEKEE (reference sequence). The CDR3 sequence: CASRRTGEENTIYF. CDR3 bases: TGTGCCAGCAGGCGAACAGGGGAGGAGAACACCATATATTTT. Full variable domain (outside the CDR3, taken from reference TRBV5-5 and TRBJ1-3): DAGVTQSPTHLIKTRGQQVTLRCSPISGHKSVSWYQQVLGQGPQFIFQYYEKEERGRGNFPDRFSARQFPNYSSELNVNALLLGDSALYLCASRRTGEENTIYFGEGSWLTVV.

With regard to this clone: One end of the junction is discordant with germline, which a read error may explain. CDR3 in DNA: TGTGCCAGCAGCGTAACAACTAGCCTAACCTACAATGAGCAGTTCTTC. It specifies CASSVTTSLTYNEQFF. The chain links TRBV7-3 to TRBJ2-1; possible D gene TRBD2, 6 bases. This CDR3 has 16 amino acids. Germline CDR1 reads SGHTA; CDR2 reads FQGTGA.

The chain has TRBV10-3 and TRBJ1-1; D unclear. Germline CDR1 reads ENHRY; CDR2 reads SYGVKD. This CDR3 is 14 amino acids long. Trimming pared 0 bases from V and 3 bases from J, leaving 8 bases between. The CDR3 nucleotides read TGTGCCATCAGTGAGTCCCCAGATTACACTGAAGCTTTCTTT. Encoded protein: CAISESPDYTEAFF.

The rearrangement links TRBV5-6 to TRBJ2-1; 8 positions agree with TRBD1. Trimming cost V 2 bases and J 3 bases; bases outside gene matches: 7. This CDR3 has 16 amino acids. Germline-derived CDR1 and CDR2 are SGHDT and YYEEEE. CDR3 DNA: TGTGCCAGCAGCTTCTTCCGGGACAGGAACTACAATGAGCAGTTCTTC. Its translation is CASSFFRDRNYNEQFF.

This clone was observed once. The V call is TRBV7-7, the J call TRBJ2-1; D is ambiguous. The germline V gene encodes CDR1 SSHAT and CDR2 FNYEAQ (reference sequence). Trimming removed 5 bases from V and 4 bases from J, with 18 bases in between. CDR3 length: 16 amino acids. CDR3 DNA sequence: TGTGCCAGCAGCCCATCCCCCTCGACTGTTTACAATGAGCAGTTCTTC. It codes for CASSPSPSTVYNEQFF. Supplemented by reference TRBV7-7 and TRBJ2-1, the full variable domain reads GAGVSQSPRYKVTKRGQDVTLRCDPISSHATLYWYQQALGQGPEFLTYFNYEAQPDKSGLPSDRFSAERPEGSISTLTIQRTEQRDSAMYRCASSPSPSTVYNEQFFGPGTRLTVL.

The CDR3 region is CASGTSGRLMNEQFF. The CDR3 bases are TGTGCCAGTGGGACTAGCGGGAGGCTTATGAATGAGCAGTTCTTC. V gene TRBV30 combines with J gene TRBJ2-1, with 15 bases that match TRBD2. The V gene end was trimmed by 8 bases and the J gene end by 7 bases; junction bases not matched to a gene: 9. Germline-derived CDR1 and CDR2 are GTSNPN and SVGIG (reference sequence). This CDR3 comprises 15 residues.

The chain links TRBV6-1 to TRBJ2-7; TRBD2 matches 13 bases. CDR3 length equals 16 residues. After removal of 4 bases from V and 2 bases from J, the junction contained 5 bases not matched to a gene. Per germline, CDR1 MNHNS and CDR2 SASEGT. In DNA, the CDR3 is TGTGCCAGCAGTGGGTGGACTAGCGGGAGAACCTACGAGCAGTACTTC. It codes for CASSGWTSGRTYEQYF.

This chain connects TRBV2 to TRBJ2-2; 7 positions agree with TRBD2. Looked up from germline, CDR1 is SNHLY and CDR2 is FYNNEI. The J segment lost 3 bases and the V segment lost 6 bases, leaving 4 bases of the junction unmatched. CDR3 size: 14 residues. This CDR3 reads CASRPGGYTGELFF. The DNA for the CDR3 is TGTGCCAGCAGGCCGGGGGGATACACCGGGGAGCTGTTTTTT.

The gene calls are TRBV19 and TRBJ1-4; 9 positions match TRBD1. With 6 bases clipped from V and 8 bases from J, the junction kept 10 bases outside the gene matches. CDR3 length: 15 residues. Germline assignment: CDR1 LNHDA and CDR2 SQIVND (reference sequence). CDR3 amino acids: CASSIGTGKGEKLFF. The CDR3 nucleotides are TGTGCCAGTAGCATCGGGACAGGGAAAGGAGAAAAACTGTTTTTT.

The V gene is TRBV10-2, the J gene TRBJ2-3; 10 bases match TRBD2. This CDR3 region has 14 residues. After removal of 10 bases from V and 1 base from J, the junction contained 5 bases not matched to a gene. The germline gives CDR1 WSHSY, CDR2 SAAADI. CDR3 DNA sequence: TGCGCCATCCGCGGGACTAGCGGCACAGATACGCAGTATTTT. Amino acid sequence: CAIRGTSGTDTQYF.

The genes are TRBV7-6 and TRBJ2-7; the match to TRBD2 covers 10 bases. V was pared by 0 bases and J by 2 bases, with 1 base of the junction left unmatched. Germline loops: CDR1 SGHVS, CDR2 FNYEAQ. The CDR3 contains 15 residues. The CDR3 here is CASSLATSGTYEQYF. As DNA, the CDR3 is TGTGCCAGCAGCTTAGCAACTAGCGGGACCTACGAGCAGTACTTC.

The rearrangement links TRBV9 to TRBJ2-5, with TRBD2 identical over 11 bases. Trimming removed 4 bases from V and 5 bases from J; junction bases left unmatched: 10. CDR1 and CDR2 (germline): SGDLS, YYNGEE. This CDR3 has 16 amino acids. This CDR3 reads CASSPIAGGAVETQYF. CDR3 bases: TGTGCCAGCAGCCCCATAGCGGGAGGGGCCGTTGAGACCCAGTACTTC.

The rearrangement uses TRBV11-2 and TRBJ1-1, with a weak D call TRBD1 (5 bases). CDR3 length: 15 residues. Trimming shortened V by 6 bases and J by 6 bases, and 20 bases separated the two germline ends. Per germline, CDR1 SGHAT and CDR2 FQNNGV. The CDR3 is CASSYLKGLIPEAFF. CDR3 nucleotide sequence: TGTGCCAGCAGTTACCTAAAGGGGTTAATCCCTGAAGCTTTCTTT.

The chain has TRBV28 and TRBJ2-1; 7 nucleotides match TRBD2. V trimming: 4 bases; J trimming: 2 bases; junction bases outside the gene matches: 8. CDR3 length equals 16 residues. CDR1 is MDHEN and CDR2 is SYDVKM in the germline V gene. The CDR3 protein is CASSSIAGRPYNEQFF. CDR3 DNA sequence: TGTGCCAGCAGTTCTATAGCGGGTAGACCCTACAATGAGCAGTTCTTC.

The V and J genes are TRBV7-2 and TRBJ1-1; TRBD1 aligns across 7 bases. The CDR3 has 15 amino acids. V trimming: 3 bases; J trimming: 1 base; junction bases outside the gene matches: 5. Germline CDR1 SGHTA, CDR2 FQGNSA. The DNA of the CDR3 is TGTGCCAGCAGCTTGCTAGGGACAGCGAACACTGAAGCTTTCTTT. Amino acid sequence: CASSLLGTANTEAFF.

The CDR3 region is CASSLVRDMDNSPLHF. The DNA of the CDR3 is TGCGCCAGCAGCCTTGTCCGGGACATGGATAATTCACCCCTCCACTTT. The chain uses TRBV4-1 and TRBJ1-6, with a possible D match to TRBD1 (6 bases). The V gene lost 4 bases and the J gene lost 5 bases, with 15 bases spanning the gap. The CDR3 totals 16 residues. Germline CDR1 MGHRA, CDR2 YSYEKL.

The rearrangement links TRBV11-2 to TRBJ2-7; 8 bases line up with TRBD1. V shed 4 bases, J shed 2 bases, and the junction held 4 bases outside the gene matches. The CDR3 is made up of 14 amino acids. Germline V gene lookup returns CDR1 SGHAT and CDR2 FQNNGV. The CDR3 DNA is TGTGCCAGCAGCTACTACAGGGGGACCTACGAGCAGTACTTC. Translating gives CASSYYRGTYEQYF.

The chain employs TRBV29-1 and TRBJ2-1, with TRBD2 as a possible D gene (5 bases). CDR3 size: 12 residues. Looked up from germline, CDR1 is SQVTM and CDR2 is ANQGSEA. The V gene lost 5 bases and the J gene lost 8 bases, with 13 bases spanning the gap. CDR3 bases: TGCAGCGTTACGAGGACTCTCTATGAGCAGTTCTTC. This encodes CSVTRTLYEQFF.

The rearrangement links TRBV4-1 to TRBJ1-1; a weak D match, TRBD1 (5 bases). Trimming removed 4 bases from V and 9 bases from J, with 18 bases in between. Germline V gene sequence: CDR1 MGHRA, CDR2 YSYEKL. The length of the CDR3 is 14 residues. The CDR3 nucleotides are TGCGCCAGCAGCCCGGGGGTCCAGGAACCTAAAGCTTTCTTT. This codes for CASSPGVQEPKAFF.

The V call is TRBV28, the J call TRBJ2-3; TRBD2 matches 8 bases. CDR3 length: 16 amino acids. Germline CDR1 is MDHEN and CDR2 is SYDVKM. Germline trimming cut 3 bases from V and 1 base from J; bases unmatched to any gene: 6. This CDR3 is CASSFSDSGGTDTQYF. The CDR3 DNA follows: TGTGCCAGCAGTTTTTCTGATAGCGGGGGCACAGATACGCAGTATTTT.

The chain couples TRBV6-5 to TRBJ1-4; TRBD1 is a possible D gene (5 bases). The germline V and J ends were trimmed by 6 bases and 5 bases, with 10 bases remaining between them. CDR1 is MNHEY, CDR2 SVGAGI, per germline. The length of the CDR3 is 13 residues. CDR3 nucleotides: TGTGCCAGCAGGAGACAGTACAATGAAAAACTGTTTTTT. It translates to CASRRQYNEKLFF.